This entry describes one T cell receptor (beta chain). Sequencing was performed with immunoSEQ multiplex PCR; in TCRdb, only in-frame clones are kept and a portion is missing. The sample holds some 720,000 clones; around 87% are singletons and the top ten take approximately 0.011%. This entry comes from a study of shared T cell receptors in the human thymus. The same sample was also studied in work on human thymus T cells. That study reports: Donors consisted of healthy Finnish infants (having corrective surgery for congenital heart defects). Thymus pieces cut out during corrective heart surgery were the tissue that was used. Usage of V and J genes appeared biased in thymic and blood repertoires.

The sample comprised thymocytes. The TCR sequence derives from a boy younger than two with a congenital heart defect.

CDR3 protein: CASRLLSGSGNEQFF. DNA of the CDR3: TGTGCCAGCAGGCTCCTCAGCGGGAGCGGCAATGAGCAGTTCTTC. The chain joins TRBV7-9 to TRBJ2-1; 8 bases line up with TRBD2. The CDR3 spans 15 residues. The V and J ends lost 6 bases and 6 bases, in that order; junction bases with no gene match: 10. Germline assignment: CDR1 SEHNR and CDR2 FQNEAQ (reference sequence).